This T cell receptor beta chain was retrieved from a study of early T cells in non-severe SARS-CoV-2 infection. Study-level information: The authors sequenced bulk RNA from unsorted whole blood, leaving chains unpaired.

In the case of this clonotype: Its target is not known.

The V gene lost 6 bases and the J gene lost 0 bases, with 11 bases spanning the gap. This CDR3 comprises 14 residues. General observations from the study: The matching step, a VDJdb search, favored anti-spike CD8 responses and missed private and CD4 specificities.

TCRdb re-called the 5' RACE reads through MiXCR, storing one row per CDR3 protein. The table lists about 72,000 distinct CDR3 sequences, around 10% of them singletons. The sequences come from whole blood, collected at baseline. The rearrangement uses TRBV12-3 or TRBV12-4 and TRBJ1-1, with D possibly TRBD1 on 6 matching bases. The receptor comes from an adult who was a healthcare worker with PCR-confirmed SARS-CoV-2 infection or an uninfected control (not recorded which). CDR3: CASSRQALNTEAFF. The CDR3 nucleotides are TGTGCCAGCAGCCGACAGGCCTTGAACACTGAAGCTTTCTTT.